This TCR beta chain was profiled in a study of regulatory T cells in long-lasting Graves disease. According to the study, TCR beta libraries were built with iRepertoire HTBI primers and CDR3-region Arm-PCR. Original data processing: Samples collectively showed around 56 TRBV and roughly 15 TRBJ segments. TCRdb re-derived calls from the multiplex PCR reads in MiXCR, one entry per CDR3 protein. TCRdb's processing, not the authors', yielded these V and J calls. Of about 560,000 distinct CDR3 sequences listed, about 16% are singletons. Study conclusions and caveats: Persistent Graves' patients showed reduced TCR diversity versus newly diagnosed patients.

Noted time point: newly diagnosed GD, antithyroid drugs for less than 3 months. RNA from PBMCs was the source of the TCR library. A remark on this clonotype: Its antigen is as yet unknown. Just one base apart from a much larger clone, this may be a read error.

The germline V gene has CDR1 KGHSH and CDR2 LQKENI. The length of the CDR3 is 14 residues. In addition, the sample was reused for a study of T cells in Graves' hyperthyroidism and ophthalmopathy. This second study says: Ophthalmopathy was identified by the model a median about 6 months ahead of onset.

The source material was peripheral blood mononuclear cells (PBMCs), sampled at new diagnosis, from a patient treated with antithyroid drugs. The source of this sequence is a man aged 18 to 30 with Graves disease. The chain links TRBV18 to TRBJ1-6; no reliable D call. CDR3 loop: CAGSLDGYNSPLHF. The CDR3 coding sequence is TGTGCCGGCTCGCTGGACGGTTATAATTCACCCCTCCACTTT.